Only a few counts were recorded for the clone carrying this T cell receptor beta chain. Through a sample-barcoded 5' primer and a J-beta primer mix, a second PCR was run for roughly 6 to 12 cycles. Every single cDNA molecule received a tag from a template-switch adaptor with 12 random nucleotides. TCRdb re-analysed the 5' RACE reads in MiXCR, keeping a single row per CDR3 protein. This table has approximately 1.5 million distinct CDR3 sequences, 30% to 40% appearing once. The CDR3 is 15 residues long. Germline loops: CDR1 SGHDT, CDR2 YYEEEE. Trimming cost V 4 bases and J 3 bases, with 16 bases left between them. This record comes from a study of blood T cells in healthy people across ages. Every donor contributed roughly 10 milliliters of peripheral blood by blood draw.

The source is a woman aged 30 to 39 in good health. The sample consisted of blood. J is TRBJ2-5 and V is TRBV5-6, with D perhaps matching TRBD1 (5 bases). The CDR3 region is CASSLGAPTKETQYF. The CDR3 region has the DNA TGTGCCAGCAGCCTAGGGGCCCCCACCAAAGAGACCCAGTACTTC.